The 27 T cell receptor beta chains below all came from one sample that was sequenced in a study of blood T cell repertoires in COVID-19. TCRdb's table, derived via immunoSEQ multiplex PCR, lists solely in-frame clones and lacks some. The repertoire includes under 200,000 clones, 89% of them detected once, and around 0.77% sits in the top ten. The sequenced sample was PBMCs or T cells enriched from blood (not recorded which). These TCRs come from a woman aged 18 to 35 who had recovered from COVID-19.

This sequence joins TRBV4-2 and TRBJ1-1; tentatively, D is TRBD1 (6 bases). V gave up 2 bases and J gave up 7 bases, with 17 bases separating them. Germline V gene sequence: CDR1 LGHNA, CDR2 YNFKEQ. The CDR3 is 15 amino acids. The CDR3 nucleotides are TGTGCCAGCAGCCAACGGGACACTACGTCCCGTGAAGCTTTCTTT. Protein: CASSQRDTTSREAFF.

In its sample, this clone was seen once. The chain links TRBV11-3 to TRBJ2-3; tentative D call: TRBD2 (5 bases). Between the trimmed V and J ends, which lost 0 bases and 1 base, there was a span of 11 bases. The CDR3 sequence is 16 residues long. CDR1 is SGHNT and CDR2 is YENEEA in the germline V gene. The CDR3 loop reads CASSLDGGARTDTQYF. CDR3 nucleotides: TGTGCCAGCAGCTTAGATGGAGGAGCCCGCACAGATACGCAGTATTTT.

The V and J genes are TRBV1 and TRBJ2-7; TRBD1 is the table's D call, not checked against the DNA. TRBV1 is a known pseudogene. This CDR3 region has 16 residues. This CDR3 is CTSSQVPGQGAYEQYF. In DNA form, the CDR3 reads TGCACCAGCAGCCAAGTCCCGGGACAGGGTGCCTACGAGCAGTACTTC.

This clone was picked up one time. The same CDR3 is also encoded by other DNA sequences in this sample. CDR3: CASSLAGTGYETQYF. The CDR3 nucleotides are TGTGCCAGCAGCTTAGCCGGGACAGGGTACGAGACCCAGTACTTC. The genes are TRBV7-2 and TRBJ2-5, with TRBD1 matching over 9 bases. Trimming at V came to 0 bases and at J to 5 bases, leaving 4 bases not matched to a gene. The CDR3 spans 15 residues. Germline V gives CDR1 SGHTA, CDR2 FQGNSA.

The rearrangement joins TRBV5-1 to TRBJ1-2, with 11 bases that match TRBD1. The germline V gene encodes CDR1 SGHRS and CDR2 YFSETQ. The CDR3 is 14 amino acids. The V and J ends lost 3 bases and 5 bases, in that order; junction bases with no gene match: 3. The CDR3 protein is CASSWGTGGYGYTF. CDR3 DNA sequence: TGCGCCAGCAGCTGGGGGACAGGGGGTTATGGCTACACCTTC. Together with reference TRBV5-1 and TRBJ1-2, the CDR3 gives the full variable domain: KAGVTQTPRYLIKTRGQQVTLSCSPISGHRSVSWYQQTPGQGLQFLFEYFSETQRNKGNFPGRFSGRQFSNSRSEMNVSTLELGDSALYLCASSWGTGGYGYTFGSGTRLTVV.

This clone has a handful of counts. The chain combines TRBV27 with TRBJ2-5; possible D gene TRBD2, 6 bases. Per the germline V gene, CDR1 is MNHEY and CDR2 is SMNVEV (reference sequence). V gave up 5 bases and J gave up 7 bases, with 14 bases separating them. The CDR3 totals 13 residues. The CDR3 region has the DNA TGTGCCAGCAGTATCGGGACTGGCGGGACCCAGTACTTC. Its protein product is CASSIGTGGTQYF.

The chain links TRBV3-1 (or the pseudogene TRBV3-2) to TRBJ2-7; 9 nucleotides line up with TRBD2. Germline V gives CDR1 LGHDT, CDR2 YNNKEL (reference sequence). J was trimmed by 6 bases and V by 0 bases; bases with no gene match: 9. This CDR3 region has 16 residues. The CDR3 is CASSQDGSGRPREQYF. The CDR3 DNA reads TGTGCCAGCAGCCAAGATGGGAGCGGGAGGCCCCGCGAGCAGTACTTC.

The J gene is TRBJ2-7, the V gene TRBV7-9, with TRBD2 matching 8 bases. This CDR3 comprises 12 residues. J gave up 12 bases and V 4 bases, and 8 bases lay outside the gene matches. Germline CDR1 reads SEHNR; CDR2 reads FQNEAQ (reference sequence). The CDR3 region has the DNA TGTGCCAGCAGCTCGTTACTAGCGGTTGCGTACTTC. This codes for CASSSLLAVAYF.

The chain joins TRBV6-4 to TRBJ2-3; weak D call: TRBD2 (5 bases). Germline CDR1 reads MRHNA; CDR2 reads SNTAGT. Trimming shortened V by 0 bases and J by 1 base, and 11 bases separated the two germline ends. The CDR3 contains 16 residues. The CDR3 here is CASSDSLGRGTDTQYF. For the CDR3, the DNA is TGTGCCAGCAGTGACTCACTAGGTCGGGGCACAGATACGCAGTATTTT.

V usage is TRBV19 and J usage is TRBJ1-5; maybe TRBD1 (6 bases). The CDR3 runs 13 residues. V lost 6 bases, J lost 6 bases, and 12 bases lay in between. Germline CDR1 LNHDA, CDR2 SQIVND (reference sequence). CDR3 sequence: CASRDRMGQPQHF. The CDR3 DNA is TGTGCCAGTAGGGACAGAATGGGTCAGCCCCAGCATTTT.

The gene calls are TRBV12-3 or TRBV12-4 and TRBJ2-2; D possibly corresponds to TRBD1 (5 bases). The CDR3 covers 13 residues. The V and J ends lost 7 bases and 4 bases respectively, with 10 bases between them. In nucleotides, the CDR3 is TGTGCCAGCAACCAGGGTGCCACCGGGGAGCTGTTTTTT. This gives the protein CASNQGATGELFF.

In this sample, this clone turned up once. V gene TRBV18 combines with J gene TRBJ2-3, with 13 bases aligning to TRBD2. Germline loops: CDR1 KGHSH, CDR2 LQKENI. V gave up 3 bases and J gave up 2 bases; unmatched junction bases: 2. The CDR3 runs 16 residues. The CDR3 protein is CASSPGTSGVTDTQYF. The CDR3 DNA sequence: TGTGCCAGCTCACCCGGGACTAGCGGGGTCACAGATACGCAGTATTTT.

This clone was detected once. The CDR3 region has the DNA TGTGCCAGCAGTGCCCGACTAGCGGGAGGGCCATCCAATGAGCAGTTCTTC. Translation gives CASSARLAGGPSNEQFF. V is TRBV25-1 and J is TRBJ2-1, with 14 bases identical to TRBD2. V was pared by 4 bases and J by 6 bases, with 8 bases of the junction left unmatched. Germline V gene sequence: CDR1 MGHDK, CDR2 SYGVNS. This CDR3 spans 17 amino acids.

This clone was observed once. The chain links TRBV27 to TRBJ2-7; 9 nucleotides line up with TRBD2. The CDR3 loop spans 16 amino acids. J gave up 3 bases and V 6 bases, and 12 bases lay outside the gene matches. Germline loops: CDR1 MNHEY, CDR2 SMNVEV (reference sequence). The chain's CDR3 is CASRRGGVAGVYEQYF. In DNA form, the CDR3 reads TGTGCCAGCAGGCGCGGCGGGGTAGCGGGAGTCTACGAGCAGTACTTC.

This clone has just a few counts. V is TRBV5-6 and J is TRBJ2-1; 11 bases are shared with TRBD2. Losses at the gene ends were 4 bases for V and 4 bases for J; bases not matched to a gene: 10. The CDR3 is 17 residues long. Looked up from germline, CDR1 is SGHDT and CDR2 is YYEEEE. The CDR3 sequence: CASSRTSGSVWYNEQFF. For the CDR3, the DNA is TGTGCCAGCAGCAGGACTAGCGGGTCGGTGTGGTACAATGAGCAGTTCTTC.

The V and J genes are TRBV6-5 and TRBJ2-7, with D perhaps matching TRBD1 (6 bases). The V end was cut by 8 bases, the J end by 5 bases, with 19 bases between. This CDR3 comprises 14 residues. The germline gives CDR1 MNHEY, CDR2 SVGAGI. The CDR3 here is CASLPNRVPHEQYF. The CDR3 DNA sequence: TGTGCCAGCCTTCCTAACAGGGTCCCCCACGAGCAGTACTTC.

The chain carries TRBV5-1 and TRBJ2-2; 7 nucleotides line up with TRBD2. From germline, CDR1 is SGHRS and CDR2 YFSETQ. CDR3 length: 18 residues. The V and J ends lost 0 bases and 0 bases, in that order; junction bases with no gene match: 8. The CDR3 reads CASSLAPGGSANTGELFF. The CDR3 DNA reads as TGCGCCAGCAGCTTGGCCCCTGGCGGGAGCGCGAACACCGGGGAGCTGTTTTTT. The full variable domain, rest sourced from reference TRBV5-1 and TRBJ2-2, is KAGVTQTPRYLIKTRGQQVTLSCSPISGHRSVSWYQQTPGQGLQFLFEYFSETQRNKGNFPGRFSGRQFSNSRSEMNVSTLELGDSALYLCASSLAPGGSANTGELFFGEGSRLTVL.

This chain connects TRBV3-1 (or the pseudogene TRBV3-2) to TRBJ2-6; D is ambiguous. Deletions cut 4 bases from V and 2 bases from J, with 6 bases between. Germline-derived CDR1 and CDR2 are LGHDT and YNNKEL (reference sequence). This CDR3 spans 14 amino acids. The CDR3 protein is CASSLNTGANVLTF. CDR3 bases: TGTGCCAGCAGCCTTAACACTGGGGCCAACGTCCTGACTTTC.

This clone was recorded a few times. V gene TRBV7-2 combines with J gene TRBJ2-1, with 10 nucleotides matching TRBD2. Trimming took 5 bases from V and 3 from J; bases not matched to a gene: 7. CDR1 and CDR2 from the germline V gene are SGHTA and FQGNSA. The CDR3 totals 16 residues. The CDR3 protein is CASSLGAGGIYNEQFF. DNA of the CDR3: TGTGCCAGCAGCCTAGGAGCGGGAGGGATCTACAATGAGCAGTTCTTC.

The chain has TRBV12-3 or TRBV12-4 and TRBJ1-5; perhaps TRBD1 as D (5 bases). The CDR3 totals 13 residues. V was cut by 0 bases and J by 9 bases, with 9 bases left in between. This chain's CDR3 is CASSLAGVVPQHF. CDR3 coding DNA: TGTGCCAGCAGTTTAGCAGGGGTGGTGCCCCAGCATTTT.

In DNA form, the CDR3 reads TGTGCCAGCTCACCAGGACAGGGACGCTCCTACGAGCAGTACTTC. This gives the protein CASSPGQGRSYEQYF. The chain employs TRBV18 and TRBJ2-7; 8 bases agree with TRBD1. V lost 2 bases, J lost 0 bases, and 3 bases stayed unmatched. This CDR3 spans 15 amino acids. Germline CDR1 is KGHSH and CDR2 is LQKENI.

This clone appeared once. The CDR3 DNA reads TGTGCCTGGGACAGGGGGCGAGAGGACACTGAAGCTTTCTTT. It codes for CAWDRGREDTEAFF. The J gene is TRBJ1-1, the V gene TRBV30, with TRBD1 matching 10 bases. V shed 5 bases, J shed 3 bases, and the junction held 6 bases outside the gene matches. Germline CDR1 reads GTSNPN; CDR2 reads SVGIG (reference sequence). CDR3 length: 14 residues.

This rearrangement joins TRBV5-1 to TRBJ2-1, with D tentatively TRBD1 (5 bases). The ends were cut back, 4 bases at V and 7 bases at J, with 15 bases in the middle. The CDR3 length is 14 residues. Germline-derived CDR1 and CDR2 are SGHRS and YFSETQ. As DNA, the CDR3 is TGCGCCAGCAGCCTACCACAGGTTTTGAATGAGCAGTTCTTC. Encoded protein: CASSLPQVLNEQFF. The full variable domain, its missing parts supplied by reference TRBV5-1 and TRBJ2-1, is KAGVTQTPRYLIKTRGQQVTLSCSPISGHRSVSWYQQTPGQGLQFLFEYFSETQRNKGNFPGRFSGRQFSNSRSEMNVSTLELGDSALYLCASSLPQVLNEQFFGPGTRLTVL.

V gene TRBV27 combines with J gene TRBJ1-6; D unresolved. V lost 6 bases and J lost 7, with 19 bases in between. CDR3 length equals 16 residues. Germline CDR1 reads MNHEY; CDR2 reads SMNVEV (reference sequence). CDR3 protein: CASRTLAVGPNSPLHF. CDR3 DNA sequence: TGTGCCAGCAGAACCTTGGCTGTGGGCCCCAATTCACCCCTCCACTTT.

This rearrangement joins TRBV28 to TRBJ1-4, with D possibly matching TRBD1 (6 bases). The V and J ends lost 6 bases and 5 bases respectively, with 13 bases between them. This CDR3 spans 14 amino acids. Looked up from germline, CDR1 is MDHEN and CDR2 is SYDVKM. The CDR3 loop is CASRKGGSNEKLFF. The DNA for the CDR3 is TGTGCCAGCAGAAAAGGGGGATCCAATGAAAAACTGTTTTTT.

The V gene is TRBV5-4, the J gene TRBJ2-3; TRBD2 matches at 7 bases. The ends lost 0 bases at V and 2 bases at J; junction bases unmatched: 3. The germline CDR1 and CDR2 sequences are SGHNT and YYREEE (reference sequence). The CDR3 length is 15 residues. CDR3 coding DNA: TGTGCCAGCAGCTTGGGGACTAGGTCCACAGATACGCAGTATTTT. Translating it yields CASSLGTRSTDTQYF.

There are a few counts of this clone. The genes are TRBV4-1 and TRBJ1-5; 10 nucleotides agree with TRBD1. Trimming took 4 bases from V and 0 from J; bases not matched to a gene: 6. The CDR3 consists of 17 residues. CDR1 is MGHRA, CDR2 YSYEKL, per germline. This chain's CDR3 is CASSRDRGLYSNQPQHF. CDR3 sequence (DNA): TGCGCCAGCAGCCGGGACAGGGGTCTTTATAGCAATCAGCCCCAGCATTTT.